These 28 T cell receptor beta chains were all obtained from the same sample, sequenced in a study of lung T cells in sarcoidosis with Löfgren's syndrome (dated by TCRdb to the late 2010s). The reads were generated on an Illumina MiSeq. The public sequencing data were trimmed at Q25 with fastp and processed into clonotypes with MiXCR by TCRdb, which kept only in-frame beta chains. Rows with a matching CDR3 protein are joined into one entry that keeps the most common DNA and genes. Recorded for this sample are a few thousand distinct CDR3 sequences; around 20% of them occurred a single time. Roughly 12% of the sample goes to the ten largest clones. Input material: CD4+ T cells from bronchoalveolar lavage. These receptors originate from a human donor with sarcoidosis (Löfgren's syndrome or another form), or a control subject (not recorded which).

The sample holds many counts of this clonotype. J is TRBJ1-2 and V is TRBV12-5; perhaps TRBD1 as D (6 bases). V lost 5 bases and J 5 bases, leaving 9 bases between the germline ends. Per the germline V gene, CDR1 is LGHNT and CDR2 is FRNRAP. The CDR3 covers 12 residues. The DNA of the CDR3 is TGTGCTAGTGGTGAGAGGGGGTATGGCTACACCTTC. Amino acid sequence: CASGERGYGYTF.

By share, this clonotype counts as medium-sized. The chain has TRBV12-3 or TRBV12-4 and TRBJ1-4; D is unresolved. The CDR3 totals 13 residues. Trimming removed 6 bases at V and 8 bases at J, with 13 bases between. The CDR3: CASRGPGQEKLFF. As DNA, the CDR3 is TGTGCCAGCAGGGGCCCGGGTCAAGAAAAACTGTTTTTT.

There are many counts of this clonotype. The gene calls are TRBV12-3 or TRBV12-4 and TRBJ2-4; D uncertain. The CDR3 is 14 residues long. V gave up 3 bases and J gave up 0 bases, with 6 bases separating them. The CDR3 DNA sequence: TGTGCCAGCAGTTTTGGATTAGCCAAAAACATTCAGTACTTC. This gives the protein CASSFGLAKNIQYF.

This clonotype was detected ten times or more. CDR3 in DNA: TGTGCCAGCAGCGCGGACAGGGGATCTGCAGATACGCAGTATTTT. Its translation is CASSADRGSADTQYF. The rearrangement links TRBV7-2 to TRBJ2-3, with 9 bases fitting TRBD1. The junction had 7 bases not matched to a gene; V was cut back by 5 bases and J by 4 bases. The CDR3 runs 15 residues. Germline CDR1 SGHTA, CDR2 FQGNSA.

By share of the sample, this clonotype is large. The chain employs TRBV27 and TRBJ1-1; D might be TRBD1 (5 bases). V was trimmed by 3 bases and J by 3 bases, leaving 14 bases between them. The CDR3 runs 15 residues. The germline CDR1 and CDR2 sequences are MNHEY and SMNVEV (reference sequence). This CDR3 reads CASSFGNRPDTEAFF. CDR3 DNA: TGTGCCAGCAGTTTCGGTAACAGGCCGGACACTGAAGCTTTCTTT.

This clonotype is deemed medium-sized. V and J are TRBV3-1 and TRBJ1-1; no clear D. The CDR3 covers 13 residues. Germline loops: CDR1 LGHDT, CDR2 YNNKEL (reference sequence). Trimming removed 1 base at V and 4 bases at J, with 7 bases between. The CDR3 sequence is CASSQAIPTEAFF. CDR3 DNA sequence: TGTGCCAGCAGCCAAGCAATTCCCACTGAAGCTTTCTTT. The full variable domain, completed using reference TRBV3-1 and TRBJ1-1, is DTAVSQTPKYLVTQMGNDKSIKCEQNLGHDTMYWYKQDSKKFLKIMFSYNNKELIINETVPNRFSPKSPDKAHLNLHINSLELGDSAVYFCASSQAIPTEAFFGQGTRLTVV.

This clonotype is judged medium-sized. The chain has TRBV4-3 and TRBJ1-3; no clear D gene. Germline V CDR1 and CDR2: LGHNA, YSLEER. The CDR3 length is 17 residues. V lost 1 base and J lost 1, with 14 bases in between. The CDR3: CASSQGPTQSSGNTIYF. The CDR3, as DNA: TGCGCCAGCAGCCAAGGTCCCACCCAGTCATCTGGAAACACCATATATTTT.

The gene calls are TRBV28 and TRBJ1-5; D unresolved. Germline V CDR1 and CDR2: MDHEN, SYDVKM. This CDR3 contains 12 residues. Trimming took off 6 bases at V and 11 bases at J, with 14 bases between the two ends. CDR3: CASSLAFSAQHF. DNA for the CDR3: TGTGCCAGCAGCTTAGCCTTCTCGGCCCAGCATTTT.

Judged by abundance, this clonotype is medium-sized. The rearrangement uses TRBV7-2 and TRBJ2-3; tentative D call: TRBD1 (7 bases). Germline assignment: CDR1 SGHTA and CDR2 FQGNSA. The V gene lost 5 bases and the J gene lost 3 bases, with 15 bases spanning the gap. This CDR3 is 15 amino acids long. The CDR3 loop reads CASSRQGGLTDTQYF. CDR3 bases: TGTGCCAGCAGCCGACAGGGAGGATTGACAGATACGCAGTATTTT.

This clonotype was seen many times. CDR3 residues: CASSWRGGAYHNEQFF. The CDR3 nucleotides are TGTGCCAGCAGCTGGCGGGGAGGAGCCTATCACAATGAGCAGTTCTTC. The V call is TRBV28, the J call TRBJ2-1; D is possibly TRBD2 (6 bases). V lost 6 bases and J 5 bases, leaving 20 bases between the germline ends. The germline CDR1 and CDR2 sequences are MDHEN and SYDVKM. The CDR3 totals 16 residues.

In this sample, this clonotype turned up many times. This clone may be a read error of a much larger clone one base away. The J gene is TRBJ1-1, the V gene TRBV2; D might be TRBD1 (5 bases). Trimming removed 8 bases at V and 5 bases at J, with 15 bases between. CDR3 length: 13 amino acids. Per the germline V gene, CDR1 is SNHLY and CDR2 is FYNNEI. DNA of the CDR3: TGTGCCAGCGCCGCCGGGACGGGGACTGAAGCTTTCTTT. Residues: CASAAGTGTEAFF.

This clonotype is classed as medium-sized. This rearrangement joins TRBV11-2 to TRBJ2-5; the D is unclear. Trimming left V 0 bases short and J 4 bases short, with 6 bases between. Germline CDR1 SGHAT, CDR2 FQNNGV. The length of the CDR3 is 13 residues. The CDR3 nucleotides read TGTGCCAGCAGCTTAGAAACCGTAGAGACCCAGTACTTC. It specifies CASSLETVETQYF.

With regard to this clonotype: Since no conserved phenylalanine or tryptophan closes the CDR3, a read error is the likely cause. The V gene is TRBV28, the J gene TRBJ1-5; a weak D match, TRBD1 (6 bases). Deletions cut 3 bases from V and 5 bases from J, with 8 bases between. Germline V gene sequence: CDR1 MDHEN, CDR2 SYDVKM. The CDR3 length is 13 residues. CDR3 sequence: CASSFPGDQPQHL. The CDR3 DNA follows: TGTGCCAGCAGTTTTCCAGGGGATCAGCCCCAGCATCTT.

This clonotype ranks as medium-sized (0.01 to 0.1%). The chain is built from TRBV6-6 and TRBJ1-1; the D is unclear. V was trimmed by 2 bases and J by 3 bases, leaving 13 bases between them. The CDR3 sequence is 15 residues long. Germline CDR1 MNHNY, CDR2 SVGAGI (reference sequence). The CDR3 region has the DNA TGTGCCAGCAGTTACCGCCGGGTGGAGTACACTGAAGCTTTCTTT. It yields the protein CASSYRRVEYTEAFF.

On this clonotype: Given a much more abundant clone one base away, this may be a read error. The chain couples TRBV30 to TRBJ2-2, with D maybe TRBD2 (5 bases). The CDR3 consists of 15 residues. Looked up from germline, CDR1 is GTSNPN and CDR2 is SVGIG (reference sequence). The V and J ends lost 8 bases and 1 base respectively, with 17 bases between them. The CDR3: CARIPGILNTGELFF. The CDR3 coding sequence is TGTGCCCGGATACCCGGGATCCTGAACACCGGGGAGCTGTTTTTT.

Judged by abundance, this clonotype is large. This chain connects TRBV12-3 or TRBV12-4 to TRBJ2-2; D unresolved. V lost 2 bases and J 4 bases, leaving 5 bases between the germline ends. There are 13 residues in the CDR3. CDR3 bases: TGTGCCAGCAGTTTATCCCTCACCGGGGAGCTGTTTTTT. This encodes CASSLSLTGELFF.

By sample fraction, this clonotype is large. This chain connects TRBV20-1 to TRBJ1-1; D unclear. Germline CDR1 DFQATT, CDR2 SNEGSKA (reference sequence). CDR3 length: 11 residues. The V and J ends lost 7 bases and 2 bases respectively, with 8 bases between them. The CDR3, as DNA: TGCAGTGTTGGGGAAAACACTGAAGCTTTCTTT. Translated: CSVGENTEAFF.

This clonotype ranks as medium-sized. V gene TRBV27 combines with J gene TRBJ2-1; no firm D call. The CDR3 consists of 11 residues. The ends were cut back, 5 bases at V and 3 bases at J, with 2 bases in the middle. Germline V gene sequence: CDR1 MNHEY, CDR2 SMNVEV (reference sequence). CDR3 sequence reads: CASSVYNEQFF. In nucleotides, the CDR3 is TGTGCCAGCAGTGTCTACAATGAGCAGTTCTTC.

V usage is TRBV10-1 and J usage is TRBJ2-7, with D perhaps matching TRBD2 (6 bases). This CDR3 region has 13 residues. V was cut by 11 bases and J by 4 bases, with 18 bases left in between. Looked up from germline, CDR1 is WNHNN and CDR2 is SYGVQD (reference sequence). CDR3 sequence (DNA): TGCGCCGGCGGAGGGACTGGCGGGTACGAGCAGTACTTC. It translates to CAGGGTGGYEQYF.

By frequency in the sample, this clonotype is medium-sized. The V call is TRBV2, the J call TRBJ2-5; perhaps TRBD1 as D (6 bases). The V end lost 4 bases, the J end lost 0 bases, and 12 bases lay between the germline ends. The CDR3 totals 15 residues. Germline assignment: CDR1 SNHLY and CDR2 FYNNEI. This chain's CDR3 is CASSGAAGDQETQYF. In DNA form, the CDR3 reads TGTGCCAGCAGTGGGGCAGCAGGGGACCAAGAGACCCAGTACTTC.

Judged by abundance, this clonotype is medium-sized. The chain combines TRBV7-2 with TRBJ1-2; 9 bases fit TRBD1. The CDR3 spans 14 residues. The V gene's germline CDR1 is SGHTA and CDR2 FQGNSA. V shed 8 bases and J 4 bases; nucleotides not matched to a gene: 8. In nucleotides, the CDR3 is TGTGCCAGCGCTCCGGACAGGGGCAGCTATGGCTACACCTTC. Amino acid sequence: CASAPDRGSYGYTF.

This clonotype appeared a few times. A much larger clone differs by one base, so this may be a read error. This CDR3 reads CASSSGRAGEQYF. The CDR3 bases are TGTGCCAGCAGCTCGGGCAGGGCGGGAGAGCAGTACTTC. The chain uses TRBV5-4 and TRBJ2-7; D possibly corresponds to TRBD2 (6 bases). This CDR3 spans 13 amino acids. Per the germline V gene, CDR1 is SGHNT and CDR2 is YYREEE (reference sequence). Trimming took 3 bases from V and 7 from J, leaving 14 bases between them.

This clonotype is judged large. The rearrangement joins TRBV4-3 to TRBJ2-1, with a possible D match to TRBD2 (5 bases). V lost 4 bases and J 7 bases, leaving 11 bases between the germline ends. Germline assignment: CDR1 LGHNA and CDR2 YSLEER. This CDR3 region has 13 residues. The CDR3 sequence is CASSPSGINEQFF. CDR3 nucleotide sequence: TGCGCCAGCAGCCCCTCCGGGATAAATGAGCAGTTCTTC.

This clonotype is large within its sample. This chain uses TRBV28 with TRBJ1-5; D perhaps matches TRBD1 (5 bases). V shed 5 bases and J shed 0 bases, with 17 bases lying between them. This CDR3 is built from 17 residues. The germline V gene has CDR1 MDHEN and CDR2 SYDVKM. In nucleotides, the CDR3 is TGTGCCAGCAGTGTACGGACAAGCTCTCATAGCAATCAGCCCCAGCATTTT. Its translation: CASSVRTSSHSNQPQHF.

Worth noting for this clonotype: The conserved phenylalanine or tryptophan normally closing the CDR3 is absent here, so this likely arose from a read error. The chain couples TRBV11-2 to TRBJ2-3; D gene unclear. This CDR3 spans 13 amino acids. Germline loops: CDR1 SGHAT, CDR2 FQNNGV. With 1 base removed from V and 6 bases from J, the gap between germline ends came to 8 bases. The CDR3 nucleotides are TGTGCCAGCAGCTTAGCCCTGCGGGATACGCAGTATCTT. Its translation: CASSLALRDTQYL.

This clonotype is large (0.1 to 1%). The chain joins TRBV4-2 to TRBJ1-4; D remains ambiguous. Trimming cost V 1 base and J 7 bases, with 4 bases left between them. Per the germline V gene, CDR1 is LGHNA and CDR2 is YNFKEQ. This CDR3 has 12 amino acids. CDR3 sequence: CASSQAPEKLFF. In DNA, the CDR3 is TGTGCCAGCAGCCAAGCTCCTGAAAAACTGTTTTTT.

The V and J genes are TRBV27 and TRBJ2-7; 12 nucleotides agree with TRBD2. This CDR3 is built from 16 residues. The J segment lost 2 bases and the V segment lost 6 bases, leaving 8 bases of the junction unmatched. Germline-derived CDR1 and CDR2 are MNHEY and SMNVEV (reference sequence). CDR3 in amino acids: CASRMASGGAPYEQYF. CDR3 DNA: TGTGCCAGCAGGATGGCTAGCGGGGGGGCCCCCTACGAGCAGTACTTC.

By proportion, this clonotype is medium-sized (0.01 to 0.1%). V is TRBV2 and J is TRBJ2-7; no reliable D call. This CDR3 contains 11 residues. With 7 bases removed from V and 5 bases from J, the gap between germline ends came to 9 bases. Looked up from germline, CDR1 is SNHLY and CDR2 is FYNNEI. The CDR3 is CASKIGNEQYF. CDR3 DNA sequence: TGTGCCAGCAAAATAGGGAACGAGCAGTACTTC.